This record looks at one T cell receptor beta chain sequence and its context. Method: immunoSEQ multiplex PCR; TCRdb's copy keeps in-frame clones and lacks some. There are fewer than 200,000 clones in the sample; about four fifths occur only once, and around 8% lies in the top ten. These data belong to a study of blood T cell repertoires in COVID-19. The CDR3 sequence is 13 residues long. Trimming stripped 5 bases from V and 8 bases from J, with 12 bases between. The chain has TRBV12-3 or TRBV12-4 and TRBJ1-4; D possibly corresponds to TRBD1 (6 bases). Sample: peripheral blood. The source of this sequence is a woman in her 70s with COVID-19, enrolled during active disease. In DNA, the CDR3 is TGTGCCAGCAGTACAGGGTATGACGAAAAACTGTTTTTT. It specifies CASSTGYDEKLFF.